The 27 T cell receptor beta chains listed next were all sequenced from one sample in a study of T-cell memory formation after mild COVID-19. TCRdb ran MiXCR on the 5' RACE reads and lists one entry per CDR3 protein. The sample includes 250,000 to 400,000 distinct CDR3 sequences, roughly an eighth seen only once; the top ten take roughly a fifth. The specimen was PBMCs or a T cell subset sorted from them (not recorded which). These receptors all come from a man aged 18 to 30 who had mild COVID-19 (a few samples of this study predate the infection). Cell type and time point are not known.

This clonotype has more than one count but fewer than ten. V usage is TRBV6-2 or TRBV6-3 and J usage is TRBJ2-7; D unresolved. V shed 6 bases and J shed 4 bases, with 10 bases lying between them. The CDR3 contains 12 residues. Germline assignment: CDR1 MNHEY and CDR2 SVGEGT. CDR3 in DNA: TGTGCCAGCAGCCACACCAGGTACGAGCAGTACGTC. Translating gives CASSHTRYEQYV.

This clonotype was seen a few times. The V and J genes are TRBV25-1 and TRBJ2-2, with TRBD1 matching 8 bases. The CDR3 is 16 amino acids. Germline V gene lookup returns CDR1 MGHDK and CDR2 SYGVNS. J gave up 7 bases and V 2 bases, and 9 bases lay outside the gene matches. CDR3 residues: CASSELSRGRGGELFF. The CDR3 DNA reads TGTGCCAGCAGTGAACTTAGCAGGGGGCGCGGCGGGGAGCTGTTTTTT.

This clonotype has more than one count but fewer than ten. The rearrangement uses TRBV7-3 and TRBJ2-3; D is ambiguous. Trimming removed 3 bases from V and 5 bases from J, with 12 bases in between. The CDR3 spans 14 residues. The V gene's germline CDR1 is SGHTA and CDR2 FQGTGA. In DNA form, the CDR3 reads TGTGCCAGCAGCTTTTCCACTTCTAGAGATACGCAGTATTTT. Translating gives CASSFSTSRDTQYF. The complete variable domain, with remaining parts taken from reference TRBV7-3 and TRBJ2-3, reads GAGVSQTPSNKVTEKGKYVELRCDPISGHTALYWYRQSLGQGPEFLIYFQGTGAADDSGLPNDRFFAVRPEGSVSTLKIQRTERGDSAVYLCASSFSTSRDTQYFGPGTRLTVL.

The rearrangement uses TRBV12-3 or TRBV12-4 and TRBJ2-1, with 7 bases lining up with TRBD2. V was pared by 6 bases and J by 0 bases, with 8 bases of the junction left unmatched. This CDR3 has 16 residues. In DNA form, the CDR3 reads TGTGCCAGCAGAATTTCCGGGGGGAGCTCCTACAATGAGCAGTTCTTC. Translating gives CASRISGGSSYNEQFF.

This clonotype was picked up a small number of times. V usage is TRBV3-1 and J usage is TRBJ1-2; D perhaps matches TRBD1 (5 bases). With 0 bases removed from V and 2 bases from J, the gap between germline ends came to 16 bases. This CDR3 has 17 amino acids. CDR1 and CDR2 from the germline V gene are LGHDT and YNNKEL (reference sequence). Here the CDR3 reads CASSQDWGIRDNYGYTF. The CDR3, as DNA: TGTGCCAGCAGCCAAGATTGGGGGATTCGGGACAACTATGGCTACACCTTC.

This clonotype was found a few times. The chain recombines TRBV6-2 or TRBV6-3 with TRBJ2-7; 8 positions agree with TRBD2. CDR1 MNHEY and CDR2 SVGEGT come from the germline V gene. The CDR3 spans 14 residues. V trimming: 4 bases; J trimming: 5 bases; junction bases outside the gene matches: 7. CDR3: CASSSLAGANEQYV. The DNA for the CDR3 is TGTGCCAGCAGTTCCCTAGCGGGTGCCAACGAGCAGTACGTC.

This CDR3 is CASSRDAQNTEAFF. The CDR3 region has the DNA TGTGCCAGCAGTCGGGACGCTCAGAACACTGAAGCTTTCTTT. The V and J genes are TRBV6-5 and TRBJ1-1, with a weak D call TRBD1 (5 bases). Germline values: CDR1 MNHEY, CDR2 SVGAGI. The CDR3 sequence is 14 residues long. The V end was cut by 5 bases, the J end by 1 base, with 11 bases between.

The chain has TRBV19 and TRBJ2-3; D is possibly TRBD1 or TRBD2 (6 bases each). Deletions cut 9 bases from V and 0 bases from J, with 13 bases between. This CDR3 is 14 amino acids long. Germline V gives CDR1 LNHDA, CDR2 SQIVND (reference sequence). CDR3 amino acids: CASGGLTSTDTQYF. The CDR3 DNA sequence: TGTGCCAGCGGGGGCTTAACTAGCACAGATACGCAGTATTTT. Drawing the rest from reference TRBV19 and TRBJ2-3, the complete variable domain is DGGITQSPKYLFRKEGQNVTLSCEQNLNHDAMYWYRQDPGQGLRLIYYSQIVNDFQKGDIAEGYSVSREKKESFPLTVTSAQKNPTAFYLCASGGLTSTDTQYFGPGTRLTVL.

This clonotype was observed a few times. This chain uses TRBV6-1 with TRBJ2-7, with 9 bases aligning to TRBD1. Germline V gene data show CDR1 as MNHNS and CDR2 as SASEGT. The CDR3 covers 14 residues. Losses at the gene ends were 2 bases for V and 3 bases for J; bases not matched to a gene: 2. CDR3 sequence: CASSETGQGYEQYF. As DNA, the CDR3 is TGTGCCAGCAGTGAAACGGGACAGGGCTACGAGCAGTACTTC.

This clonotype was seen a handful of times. In DNA form, the CDR3 reads TGCGCCAGCAGCCTGGGGGCAGCTGGGGGAGGAGAGACCCAGTACTTC. Translation: CASSLGAAGGGETQYF. The chain combines TRBV4-1 with TRBJ2-5; D tentatively fits TRBD1 or TRBD2 (6 bases each). V was pared by 4 bases and J by 4 bases, with 19 bases between. Germline V gene sequence: CDR1 MGHRA, CDR2 YSYEKL. The CDR3 contains 16 residues.

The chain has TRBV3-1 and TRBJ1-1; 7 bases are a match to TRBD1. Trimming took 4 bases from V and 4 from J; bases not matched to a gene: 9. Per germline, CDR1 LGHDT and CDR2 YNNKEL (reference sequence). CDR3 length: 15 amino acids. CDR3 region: CASSLGSTGSTEAFF. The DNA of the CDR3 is TGTGCCAGCAGCCTGGGGTCGACAGGGAGCACTGAAGCTTTCTTT.

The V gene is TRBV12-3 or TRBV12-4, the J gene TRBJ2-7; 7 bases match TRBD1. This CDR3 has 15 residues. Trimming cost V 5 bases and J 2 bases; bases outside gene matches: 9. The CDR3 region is CASSRSSTGTYEQYF. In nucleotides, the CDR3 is TGTGCCAGCAGTCGATCGTCGACAGGGACCTACGAGCAGTACTTC.

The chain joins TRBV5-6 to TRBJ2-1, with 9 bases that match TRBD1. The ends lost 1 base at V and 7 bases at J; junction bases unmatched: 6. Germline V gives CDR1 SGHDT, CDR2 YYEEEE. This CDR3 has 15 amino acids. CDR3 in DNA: TGTGCCAGCAGCTTGTTGGGACAGGGTGGAAATGAGCAGTTCTTC. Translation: CASSLLGQGGNEQFF.

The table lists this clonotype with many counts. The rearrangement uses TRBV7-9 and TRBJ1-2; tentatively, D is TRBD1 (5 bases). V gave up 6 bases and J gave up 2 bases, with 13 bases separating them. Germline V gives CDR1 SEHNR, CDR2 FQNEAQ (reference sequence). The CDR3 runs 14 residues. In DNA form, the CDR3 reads TGTGCCAGCAGTATGGGGCCCGGAAACTATGGCTACACCTTC. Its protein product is CASSMGPGNYGYTF.

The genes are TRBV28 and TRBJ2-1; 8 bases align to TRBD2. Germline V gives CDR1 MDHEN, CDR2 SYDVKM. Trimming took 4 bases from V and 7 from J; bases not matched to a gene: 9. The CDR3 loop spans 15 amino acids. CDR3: CASSSTGTSPNEQFF. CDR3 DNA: TGTGCCAGCAGTTCCACCGGGACTAGTCCGAATGAGCAGTTCTTC. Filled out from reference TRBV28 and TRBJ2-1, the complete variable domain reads DVKVTQSSRYLVKRTGEKVFLECVQDMDHENMFWYRQDPGLGLRLIYFSYDVKMKEKGDIPEGYSVSREKKERFSLILESASTNQTSMYLCASSSTGTSPNEQFFGPGTRLTVL.

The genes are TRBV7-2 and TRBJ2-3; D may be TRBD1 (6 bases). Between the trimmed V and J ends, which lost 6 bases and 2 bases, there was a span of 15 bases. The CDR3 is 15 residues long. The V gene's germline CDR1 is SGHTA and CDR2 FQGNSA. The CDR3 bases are TGTGCCAGCAGGTATGGACAGAGACTCACAGATACGCAGTATTTT. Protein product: CASRYGQRLTDTQYF.

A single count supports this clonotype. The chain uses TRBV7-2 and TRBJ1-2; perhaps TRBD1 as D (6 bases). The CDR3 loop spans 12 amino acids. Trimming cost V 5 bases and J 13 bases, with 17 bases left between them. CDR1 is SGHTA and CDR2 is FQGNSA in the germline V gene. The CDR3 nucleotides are TGTGCCAGCAGCCGCGCGAGGGGGGGCGCCACCTTC. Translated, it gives CASSRARGGATF.

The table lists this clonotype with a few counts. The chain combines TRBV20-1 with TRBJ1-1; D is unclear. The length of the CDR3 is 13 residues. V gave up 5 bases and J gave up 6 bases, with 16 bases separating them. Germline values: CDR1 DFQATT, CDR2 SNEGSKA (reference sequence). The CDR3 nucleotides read TGCAGTGCTTCCTGGACGGAAATATCTGAAGCTTTCTTT. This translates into CSASWTEISEAFF.

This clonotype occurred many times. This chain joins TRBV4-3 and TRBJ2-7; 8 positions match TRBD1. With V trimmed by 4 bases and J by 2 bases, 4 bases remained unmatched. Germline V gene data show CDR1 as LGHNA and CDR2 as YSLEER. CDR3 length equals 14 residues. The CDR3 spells CASSPTDRAYEQYF. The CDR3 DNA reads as TGCGCCAGCAGCCCGACGGACAGGGCCTACGAGCAGTACTTC.

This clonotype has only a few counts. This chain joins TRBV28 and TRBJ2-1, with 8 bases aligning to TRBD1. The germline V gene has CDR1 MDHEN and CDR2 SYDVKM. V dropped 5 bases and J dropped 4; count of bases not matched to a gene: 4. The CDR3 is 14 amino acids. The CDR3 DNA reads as TGTGCCAGCAGTGCAGGGGGCCTTTACAATGAGCAGTTCTTC. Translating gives CASSAGGLYNEQFF.

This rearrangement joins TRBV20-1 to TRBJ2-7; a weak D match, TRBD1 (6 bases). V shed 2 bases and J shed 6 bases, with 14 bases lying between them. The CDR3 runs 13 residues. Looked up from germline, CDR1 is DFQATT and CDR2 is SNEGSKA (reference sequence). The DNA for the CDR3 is TGCAGTGCTAGACAGGGGAACGCTGGCGAGCAGTACGTC. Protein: CSARQGNAGEQYV.

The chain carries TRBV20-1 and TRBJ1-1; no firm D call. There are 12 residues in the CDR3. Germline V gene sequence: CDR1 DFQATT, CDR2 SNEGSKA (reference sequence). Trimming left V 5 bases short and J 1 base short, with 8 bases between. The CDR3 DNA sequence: TGCAGTGCTCGTCGGGGGAACACTGAAGCTTTCTTT. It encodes CSARRGNTEAFF.

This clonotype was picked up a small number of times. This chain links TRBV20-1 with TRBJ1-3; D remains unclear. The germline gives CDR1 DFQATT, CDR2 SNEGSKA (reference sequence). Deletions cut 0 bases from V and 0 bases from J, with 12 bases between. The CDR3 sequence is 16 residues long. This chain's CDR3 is CSARDIRFSSGNTIYF. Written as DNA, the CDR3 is TGCAGTGCTAGAGATATTCGGTTCAGCTCTGGAAACACCATATATTTT.

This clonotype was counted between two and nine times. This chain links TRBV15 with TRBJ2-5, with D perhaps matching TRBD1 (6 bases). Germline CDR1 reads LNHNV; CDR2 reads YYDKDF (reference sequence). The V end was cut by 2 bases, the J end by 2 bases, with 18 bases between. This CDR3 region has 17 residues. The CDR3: CATSRSDTGPAQETQYF. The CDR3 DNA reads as TGTGCCACCAGCAGATCCGATACAGGGCCAGCGCAAGAGACCCAGTACTTC.

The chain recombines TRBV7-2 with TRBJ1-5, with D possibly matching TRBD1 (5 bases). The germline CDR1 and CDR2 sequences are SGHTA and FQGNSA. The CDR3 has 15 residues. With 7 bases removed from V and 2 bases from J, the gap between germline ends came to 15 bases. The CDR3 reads CASTDRGQGNQPQHF. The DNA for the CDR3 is TGTGCCAGCACCGATAGGGGTCAGGGCAATCAGCCCCAGCATTTT.

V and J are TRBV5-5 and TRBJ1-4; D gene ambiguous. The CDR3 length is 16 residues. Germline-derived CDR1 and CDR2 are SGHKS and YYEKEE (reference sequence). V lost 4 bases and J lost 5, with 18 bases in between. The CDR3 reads CASSLRLADFNEKLFF. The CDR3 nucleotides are TGTGCCAGCAGCCTGCGTCTAGCAGACTTCAATGAAAAACTGTTTTTT.

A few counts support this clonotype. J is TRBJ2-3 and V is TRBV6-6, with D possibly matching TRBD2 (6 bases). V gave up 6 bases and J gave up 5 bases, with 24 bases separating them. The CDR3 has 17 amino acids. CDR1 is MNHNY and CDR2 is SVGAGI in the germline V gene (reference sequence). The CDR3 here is CASSLRSGLTGGDTQYF. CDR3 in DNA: TGTGCCAGCAGCCTCCGGAGCGGCCTAACCGGGGGAGATACGCAGTATTTT.